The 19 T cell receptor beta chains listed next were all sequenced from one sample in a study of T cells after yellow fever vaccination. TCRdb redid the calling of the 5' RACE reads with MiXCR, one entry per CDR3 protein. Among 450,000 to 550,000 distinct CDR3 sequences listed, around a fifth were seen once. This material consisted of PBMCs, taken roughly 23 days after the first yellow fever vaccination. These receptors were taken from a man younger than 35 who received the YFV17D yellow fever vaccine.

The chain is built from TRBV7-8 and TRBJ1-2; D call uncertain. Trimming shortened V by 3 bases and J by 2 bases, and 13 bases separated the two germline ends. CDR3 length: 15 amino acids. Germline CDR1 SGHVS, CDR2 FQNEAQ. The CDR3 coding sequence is TGTGCCAGCAGCTTTTCGCCCACAAAGAACTATGGCTACACCTTC. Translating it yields CASSFSPTKNYGYTF.

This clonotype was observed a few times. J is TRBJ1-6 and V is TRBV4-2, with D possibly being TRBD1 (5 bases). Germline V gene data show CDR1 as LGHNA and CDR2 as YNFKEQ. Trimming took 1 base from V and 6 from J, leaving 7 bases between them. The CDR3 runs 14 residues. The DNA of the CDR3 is TGTGCCAGCAGCCAAGCAGGGATTAATTCACCCCTCCACTTT. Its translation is CASSQAGINSPLHF.

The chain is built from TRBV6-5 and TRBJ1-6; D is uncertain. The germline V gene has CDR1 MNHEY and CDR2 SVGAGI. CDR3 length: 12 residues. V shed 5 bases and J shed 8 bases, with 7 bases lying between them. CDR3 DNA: TGTGCCAGCAGTCAGAGGGATTCACCCCTCCACTTT. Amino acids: CASSQRDSPLHF.

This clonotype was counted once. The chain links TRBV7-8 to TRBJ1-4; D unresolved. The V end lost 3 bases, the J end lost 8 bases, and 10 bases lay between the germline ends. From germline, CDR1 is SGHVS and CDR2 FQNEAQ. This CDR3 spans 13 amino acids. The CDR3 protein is CASSFSGAEKLFF. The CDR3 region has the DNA TGTGCCAGCAGCTTTTCGGGCGCCGAAAAACTGTTTTTT. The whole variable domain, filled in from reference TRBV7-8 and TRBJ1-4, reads GAGVSQSPRYKVAKRGQDVALRCDPISGHVSLFWYQQALGQGPEFLTYFQNEAQLDKSGLPSDRFFAERPEGSVSTLKIQRTQQEDSAVYLCASSFSGAEKLFFGSGTQLSVL.

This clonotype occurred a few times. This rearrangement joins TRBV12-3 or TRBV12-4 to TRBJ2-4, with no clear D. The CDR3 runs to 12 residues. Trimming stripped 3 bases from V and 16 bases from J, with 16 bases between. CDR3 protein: CASSFPRFEQYF. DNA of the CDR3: TGTGCCAGCAGTTTCCCCAGATTTGAGCAATACTTC.

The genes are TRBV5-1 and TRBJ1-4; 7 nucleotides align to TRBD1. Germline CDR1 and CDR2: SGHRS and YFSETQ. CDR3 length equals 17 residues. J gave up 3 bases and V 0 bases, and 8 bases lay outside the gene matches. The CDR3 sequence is CASSLGTPGGANEKLFF. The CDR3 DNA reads TGCGCCAGCAGCTTGGGGACCCCAGGGGGAGCTAATGAAAAACTGTTTTTT.

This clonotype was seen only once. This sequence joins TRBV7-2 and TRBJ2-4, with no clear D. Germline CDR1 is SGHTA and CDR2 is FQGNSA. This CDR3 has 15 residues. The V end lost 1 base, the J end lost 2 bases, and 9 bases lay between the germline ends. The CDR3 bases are TGTGCCAGCAGCTTAGATCAAGGGACCAAAAACATTCAGTACTTC. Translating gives CASSLDQGTKNIQYF.

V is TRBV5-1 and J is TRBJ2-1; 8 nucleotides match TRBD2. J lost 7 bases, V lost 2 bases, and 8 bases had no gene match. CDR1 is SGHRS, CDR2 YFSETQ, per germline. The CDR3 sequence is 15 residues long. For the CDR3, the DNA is TGCGCCAGCAGCTTTTTGGGGACGGGGGGGAATGAGCAGTTCTTC. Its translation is CASSFLGTGGNEQFF.

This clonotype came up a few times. CDR3 region: CASSFGGAPYNEQFF. CDR3 coding DNA: TGTGCCAGCAGTTTTGGGGGGGCGCCGTACAATGAGCAGTTCTTC. The V call is TRBV7-3, the J call TRBJ2-1; possible D gene TRBD2, 7 bases. CDR3 size: 15 residues. The germline V gene has CDR1 SGHTA and CDR2 FQGTGA. V shed 6 bases and J shed 4 bases, with 16 bases lying between them.

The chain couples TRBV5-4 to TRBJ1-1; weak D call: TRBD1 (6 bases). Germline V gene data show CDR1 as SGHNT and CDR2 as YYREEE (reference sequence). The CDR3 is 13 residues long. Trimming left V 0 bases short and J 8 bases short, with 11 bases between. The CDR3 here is CASSLDRVWEAFF. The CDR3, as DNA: TGTGCCAGCAGCTTGGACAGGGTTTGGGAAGCTTTCTTT.

CDR3 nucleotide sequence: TGTGCCAGCAGCTATGCGTGGGACAGGGGTTTTAACACCTTC. Translation gives CASSYAWDRGFNTF. The chain recombines TRBV7-2 with TRBJ1-2; 10 bases map to TRBD1. V dropped 4 bases and J dropped 12; count of bases not matched to a gene: 11. The length of the CDR3 is 14 residues. Per germline, CDR1 SGHTA and CDR2 FQGNSA.

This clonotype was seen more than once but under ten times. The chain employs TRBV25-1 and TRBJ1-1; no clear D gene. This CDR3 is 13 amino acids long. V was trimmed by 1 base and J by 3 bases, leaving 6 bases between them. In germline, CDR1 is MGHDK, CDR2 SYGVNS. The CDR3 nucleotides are TGTGCCAGCAGTGAATCGGGAGACACTGAAGCTTTCTTT. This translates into CASSESGDTEAFF.

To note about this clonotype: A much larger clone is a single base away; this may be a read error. CDR3 sequence reads: CASSLGEGWNTGELFF. The CDR3 DNA is TGTGCCAGCAGCCTCGGAGAGGGATGGAACACCGGGGAGCTGTTTTTT. The chain links TRBV5-5 to TRBJ2-2; weak D call: TRBD2 (5 bases). This CDR3 comprises 16 residues. In germline, CDR1 is SGHKS, CDR2 YYEKEE (reference sequence). The V and J ends lost 4 bases and 1 base respectively, with 14 bases between them.

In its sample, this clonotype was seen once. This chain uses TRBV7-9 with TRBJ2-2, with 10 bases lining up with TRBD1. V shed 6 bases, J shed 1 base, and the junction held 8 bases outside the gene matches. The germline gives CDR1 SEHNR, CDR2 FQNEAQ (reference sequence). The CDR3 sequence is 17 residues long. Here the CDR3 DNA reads TGTGCCAGCAGTAACCGGGACAGGGGTGAGAACACCGGGGAGCTGTTTTTT. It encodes CASSNRDRGENTGELFF.

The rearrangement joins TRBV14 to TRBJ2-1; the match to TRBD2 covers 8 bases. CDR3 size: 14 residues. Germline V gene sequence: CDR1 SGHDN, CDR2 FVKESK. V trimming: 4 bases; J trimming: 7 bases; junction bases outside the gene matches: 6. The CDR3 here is CASSPNRGGNEQFF. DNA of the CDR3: TGTGCCAGCAGCCCCAACCGCGGGGGGAATGAGCAGTTCTTC.

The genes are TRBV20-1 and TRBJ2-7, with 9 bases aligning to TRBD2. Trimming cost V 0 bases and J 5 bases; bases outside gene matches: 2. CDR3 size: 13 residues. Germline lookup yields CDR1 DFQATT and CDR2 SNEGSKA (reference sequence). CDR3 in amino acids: CSARERTSDEQYF. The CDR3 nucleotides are TGCAGTGCTAGAGAGAGGACTAGCGACGAGCAGTACTTC.

The CDR3 coding sequence is TGCAGCGCCGGTCCCCGCACAGATACGCAGTATTTT. Amino acids: CSAGPRTDTQYF. This chain uses TRBV29-1 with TRBJ2-3; unclear D gene. The V end was cut by 7 bases, the J end by 1 base, with 9 bases between. The CDR3 runs 12 residues. The germline V gene has CDR1 SQVTM and CDR2 ANQGSEA.

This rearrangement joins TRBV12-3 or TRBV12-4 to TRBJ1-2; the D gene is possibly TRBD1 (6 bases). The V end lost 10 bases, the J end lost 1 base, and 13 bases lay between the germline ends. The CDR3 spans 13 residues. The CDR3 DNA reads TGTGCCACCGGACAGTTGGATAACTATGGCTACACCTTC. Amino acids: CATGQLDNYGYTF.

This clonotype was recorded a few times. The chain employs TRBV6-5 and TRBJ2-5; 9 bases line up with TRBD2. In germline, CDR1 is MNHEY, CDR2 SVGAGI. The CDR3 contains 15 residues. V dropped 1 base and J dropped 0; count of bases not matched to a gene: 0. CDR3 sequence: CASSYLAGDQETQYF. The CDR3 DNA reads TGTGCCAGCAGTTACTTAGCGGGGGACCAAGAGACCCAGTACTTC.